These T cell receptor beta chains were read from a single sample in a study of blood T cell repertoires in COVID-19. The table came from immunoSEQ multiplex PCR; TCRdb's copy has only in-frame clones and leaves some out. The sample carries 140,000 to 150,000 clones, roughly 89% recorded once. Sequenced: PBMCs or T cells enriched from blood (not recorded which). All receptors derive from a woman between 45 and 60 years old who had been exposed to COVID-19. CDR3s leave out the opening cysteine and the closing phenylalanine or tryptophan. The order of the fields is V gene, CDR3 length, J gene, CDR3 protein.

V: TRBV5-1
length: 11
J: TRBJ2-4
CDR3: ASSLERKNIQY

V: TRBV25-1
length: 12
J: TRBJ2-7
CDR3: ASSDPRTAYEQY

V: TRBV19
length: 14
J: TRBJ1-5
CDR3: ASRPGQGHPNQPQH

V: TRBV4-3
length: 13
J: TRBJ2-3
CDR3: ASSQDSRDGDTQY

V: TRBV9
length: 15
J: TRBJ1-2
CDR3: ASSPYRDPREIYGYT

V: TRBV4-3
length: 14
J: TRBJ1-2
CDR3: ASSQVTGAGNYGYT

V: TRBV5-6
length: 12
J: TRBJ2-1
CDR3: ASSSDSGSGEQF

V: TRBV3-1/TRBV3-2
length: 17
J: TRBJ2-4
CDR3: ASSHSGLAGALAKNIQY

V: TRBV9
length: 13
J: TRBJ2-2
CDR3: ASSAREGGAGELF

V: TRBV15
length: 13
J: TRBJ2-5
CDR3: ATSRDDRGGETQY

V: TRBV15
length: 11
J: TRBJ1-1
CDR3: ATDRGTNTEAF